These 28 T cell receptor beta chains were all obtained from the same sample, sequenced in a study of molecular identifiers for immune sequencing clone quantification. TCRdb itself ran the PCR reads through MiXCR, one entry per CDR3 protein. This table holds under 800,000 distinct CDR3 sequences, about 25% found once. The sample was naive CD8+ T cells from blood, with Jurkat cell RNA spiked in. The subset: FACS-sorted CD8+CD4-CCR7+CD45RA+ naive T cells. The receptors were gathered from a human donor in good health. Some libraries in this study had Jurkat cell RNA spiked in.

In this sample, this clonotype turned up many times. This chain joins TRBV14 and TRBJ2-7, with a possible D match to TRBD1 (5 bases). V gave up 0 bases and J gave up 3 bases, with 12 bases separating them. This CDR3 spans 15 amino acids. Germline-derived CDR1 and CDR2 are SGHDN and FVKESK. CDR3 loop: CASSQDQRGIYEQYF. In DNA, the CDR3 is TGTGCCAGCAGCCAAGACCAAAGGGGTATCTACGAGCAGTACTTC.

This clonotype has only a few counts. The V and J genes are TRBV28 and TRBJ2-5; TRBD2 aligns across 13 bases. Germline V gene lookup returns CDR1 MDHEN and CDR2 SYDVKM. This CDR3 region has 18 residues. Trimming cost V 2 bases and J 0 bases; bases outside gene matches: 6. The CDR3 DNA follows: TGTGCCAGCAGTTTAACTAGCGGGAGGGGGACGTACCAAGAGACCCAGTACTTC. Translating gives CASSLTSGRGTYQETQYF. The full variable domain, with the rest looked up from reference TRBV28 and TRBJ2-5, is DVKVTQSSRYLVKRTGEKVFLECVQDMDHENMFWYRQDPGLGLRLIYFSYDVKMKEKGDIPEGYSVSREKKERFSLILESASTNQTSMYLCASSLTSGRGTYQETQYFGPGTRLLVL.

As for this clonotype: One end of the junction does not line up with germline, which may come from a read error. The V and J genes are TRBV20-1 and TRBJ2-7; TRBD1 is a possible D gene (6 bases). The CDR3 has 14 amino acids. The germline gives CDR1 DFQATT, CDR2 SNEGSKA (reference sequence). CDR3 coding DNA: TGCAGAGCTAACCCCTCGGACAGATACTACGAGCAGTACTTC. It specifies CRANPSDRYYEQYF.

Many counts were recorded for this clonotype. The V and J genes are TRBV18 and TRBJ2-2; D remains ambiguous. V was shortened by 1 base and J by 9 bases, with 6 bases between the two germline ends. The CDR3 length is 12 residues. Germline CDR1 reads KGHSH; CDR2 reads LQKENI. Written as DNA, the CDR3 is TGTGCCAGCTCACCACGTTTCAGGGAGCTGTTTTTT. Translation: CASSPRFRELFF.

This clonotype was detected ten times or more. This chain links TRBV7-9 with TRBJ2-1; weak D call: TRBD2 (6 bases). With 4 bases removed from V and 6 bases from J, the gap between germline ends came to 16 bases. Germline V lookup: CDR1 SEHNR, CDR2 FQNEAQ (reference sequence). The CDR3 runs 15 residues. DNA of the CDR3: TGTGCCAGCAGCTCTACTAGCTACAGCTTCAATGAGCAGTTCTTC. Its translation is CASSSTSYSFNEQFF.

This clonotype has a handful of counts. This rearrangement joins TRBV10-1 to TRBJ2-5, with D unclear. There are 13 residues in the CDR3. Germline V CDR1 and CDR2: WNHNN, SYGVQD (reference sequence). The V gene lost 2 bases and the J gene lost 5 bases, with 9 bases spanning the gap. Written as DNA, the CDR3 is TGCGCCAGCAGTGAGAACGTGGGGGAGACCCAGTACTTC. Its protein is CASSENVGETQYF.

This clonotype was counted only a few times. This chain joins TRBV9 and TRBJ1-2, with 9 positions matching TRBD1. This CDR3 is built from 17 residues. CDR1 and CDR2 (germline): SGDLS, YYNGEE. J gave up 6 bases and V 0 bases, and 12 bases lay outside the gene matches. This CDR3 reads CASSVEGQGPWEDGYTF. CDR3 nucleotides: TGTGCCAGCAGCGTAGAGGGACAGGGTCCCTGGGAGGATGGCTACACCTTC. Full variable domain (outside the CDR3, taken from reference TRBV9 and TRBJ1-2): DSGVTQTPKHLITATGQRVTLRCSPRSGDLSVYWYQQSLDQGLQFLIQYYNGEERAKGNILERFSAQQFPDLHSELNLSSLELGDSALYFCASSVEGQGPWEDGYTFGSGTRLTVV.

Comments on this clonotype: Compared with germline, one end of the junction differs, possibly owing to a read error. The rearrangement uses TRBV6-2 or TRBV6-3 and TRBJ1-1, with 7 bases matching TRBD1. The V gene's germline CDR1 is MNHEY and CDR2 SVGEGT. This CDR3 has 18 amino acids. CDR3 region: CASSYVAGQPRLNAEAFF. In DNA, the CDR3 is TGTGCCAGCAGTTACGTGGCGGGACAGCCCCGATTGAACGCTGAAGCTTTCTTT.

The CDR3 here is CASGLAGAYNEQYF. The CDR3 DNA sequence: TGTGCTAGTGGTCTAGCGGGGGCCTACAATGAGCAGTACTTC. The V gene is TRBV12-5, the J gene TRBJ2-7; 10 positions match TRBD2. J was trimmed by 7 bases and V by 5 bases; bases with no gene match: 8. This CDR3 has 14 residues. Looked up from germline, CDR1 is LGHNT and CDR2 is FRNRAP.

Note on this clonotype: One base away lies a much larger clone, so this may be a sequencing read error. V is TRBV29-1 and J is TRBJ2-7, with 9 positions matching TRBD2. In germline, CDR1 is SQVTM, CDR2 ANQGSEA. The CDR3 covers 16 residues. DNA for the CDR3: TGCAGCGTTGGACTTAGTTTAAGCGGGGGGTCCTACGCGCAGTACTTC. Residues: CSVGLSLSGGSYAQYF.

The genes are TRBV12-3 or TRBV12-4 and TRBJ1-2; D might be TRBD1 (6 bases). There are 14 residues in the CDR3. The V gene lost 5 bases and the J gene lost 9 bases, with 19 bases spanning the gap. The CDR3 here is CASSVGGGHMSYTF. The CDR3 bases are TGTGCCAGCAGTGTGGGTGGGGGGCACATGAGCTACACCTTC.

The chain carries TRBV7-9 and TRBJ1-2; the D is unclear. The V gene lost 0 bases and the J gene lost 7 bases, with 18 bases spanning the gap. CDR3 length: 16 amino acids. The V gene's germline CDR1 is SEHNR and CDR2 FQNEAQ (reference sequence). CDR3 coding DNA: TGTGCCAGCAGCTTAGCGATGTCCAGGCGGAATACTGGCTACACCTTC. Encoded protein: CASSLAMSRRNTGYTF.

The table lists this clonotype with many counts. The genes are TRBV13 and TRBJ2-7, with D possibly being TRBD1 (6 bases). CDR1 is PRHDT, CDR2 FYEKMQ, per germline (reference sequence). The CDR3 runs 14 residues. V dropped 5 bases and J dropped 7 bases, with 18 bases sitting between them. CDR3 nucleotides: TGTGCCAGCAGCCTAGAGGACAGCGCAGGAGAGCAGTACTTC. It encodes CASSLEDSAGEQYF. Drawing the rest from reference TRBV13 and TRBJ2-7, the complete variable domain is AAGVIQSPRHLIKEKRETATLKCYPIPRHDTVYWYQQGPGQDPQFLISFYEKMQSDKGSIPDRFSAQQFSDYHSELNMSSLELGDSALYFCASSLEDSAGEQYFGPGTRLTVT.

This clonotype was recorded many times. The chain combines TRBV27 with TRBJ2-3; 11 positions match TRBD2. CDR1 MNHEY and CDR2 SMNVEV come from the germline V gene (reference sequence). V was clipped by 2 bases and J by 10 bases; unmatched bases: 8. The CDR3 runs to 15 residues. CDR3 region: CASSLGSFSGRAQYF. CDR3 in DNA: TGTGCCAGCAGTTTAGGCTCCTTTAGCGGGAGGGCGCAGTATTTT.

This clonotype has ten or more counts. V gene TRBV27 combines with J gene TRBJ1-1, with D tentatively TRBD1 (5 bases). Germline values: CDR1 MNHEY, CDR2 SMNVEV (reference sequence). The CDR3 sequence is 13 residues long. Trimming removed 4 bases from V and 8 bases from J, with 14 bases in between. In DNA, the CDR3 is TGTGCCAGCAGTTGGGGCAGCGCCATGGAAGCTTTCTTT. This codes for CASSWGSAMEAFF.

This clonotype was detected only a few times. CDR3 sequence reads: CATTGLAGVLDEQYF. The CDR3 nucleotides read TGTGCCACAACGGGACTAGCGGGAGTGTTAGACGAGCAGTACTTC. This rearrangement joins TRBV28 to TRBJ2-7; TRBD2 agrees at 14 bases. This CDR3 has 15 residues. Per the germline V gene, CDR1 is MDHEN and CDR2 is SYDVKM. V shed 10 bases and J 5 bases; nucleotides not matched to a gene: 10.

V gene TRBV6-2 or TRBV6-3 combines with J gene TRBJ1-2, with D perhaps TRBD1 (5 bases). Trimming removed 0 bases from V and 3 bases from J, with 8 bases in between. In germline, CDR1 is MNHEY, CDR2 SVGEGT. The CDR3 covers 14 residues. CDR3 bases: TGTGCCAGCAGTTACTCATGGGGCGACTATGGCTACACCTTC. It yields the protein CASSYSWGDYGYTF.

Remarks on this clonotype: This may be a read error: a much more frequent sequence differs by one nucleotide. Without the conserved terminal phenylalanine or tryptophan, this CDR3 likely stems from a read error. The chain links TRBV7-2 to TRBJ2-4; tentative D call: TRBD2 (6 bases). V was clipped by 4 bases and J by 8 bases, with 15 bases between them. Germline assignment: CDR1 SGHTA and CDR2 FQGNSA. This CDR3 is 14 amino acids long. The CDR3, as DNA: TGTGCCAGCAGCTCCAGCAGGACGGGGGACATTCAGTACCTC. This codes for CASSSSRTGDIQYL.

This clonotype was observed a few times. The chain couples TRBV5-6 to TRBJ2-1; 8 nucleotides line up with TRBD2. This CDR3 has 14 residues. Germline V CDR1 and CDR2: SGHDT, YYEEEE. Losses at the gene ends were 1 base for V and 5 bases for J; bases not matched to a gene: 2. CDR3 sequence reads: CASSLPSGHNEQFF. The CDR3 DNA sequence: TGTGCCAGCAGCTTGCCTAGCGGGCACAATGAGCAGTTCTTC.

This clonotype turned up a few times. CDR3 DNA sequence: TGTGCCAGCAGCAAGAGCGGGAGGCTTTCCTACGAGCAGTACTTC. It translates to CASSKSGRLSYEQYF. The rearrangement joins TRBV7-9 to TRBJ2-7, with 9 bases fitting TRBD2. The germline gives CDR1 SEHNR, CDR2 FQNEAQ (reference sequence). The CDR3 runs to 15 residues. Trimming cost V 5 bases and J 1 base; bases outside gene matches: 6.

Many counts were recorded for this clonotype. The V gene is TRBV7-2, the J gene TRBJ2-1; D is unclear. Germline V lookup: CDR1 SGHTA, CDR2 FQGNSA. Trimming stripped 0 bases from V and 9 bases from J, with 6 bases between. This CDR3 region has 12 residues. The CDR3 spells CASSLAIVEQFF. DNA for the CDR3: TGTGCCAGCAGCTTAGCGATTGTTGAGCAGTTCTTC.

Many counts were recorded for this clonotype. The V gene is TRBV24-1, the J gene TRBJ2-7; D is uncertain. V was shortened by 0 bases and J by 6 bases, with 8 bases between the two germline ends. Germline V gene sequence: CDR1 KGHDR, CDR2 SFDVKD. This CDR3 comprises 13 residues. The CDR3 loop reads CATSDLPGGEQYF. The DNA of the CDR3 is TGTGCCACCAGTGATTTGCCCGGCGGCGAGCAGTACTTC.

A note on this clonotype: A much bigger clone sits one base away, suggesting this may be a read error. The rearrangement uses TRBV29-1 and TRBJ1-2; a possible D gene is TRBD1 (5 bases). Looked up from germline, CDR1 is SQVTM and CDR2 is ANQGSEA. The length of the CDR3 is 15 residues. Written as DNA, the CDR3 is TGCGGGGCCCTGCAGGGCTCATCTCAGGGCTATGGCTACACCTTC. Its translation is CGALQGSSQGYGYTF.

This clonotype has just a few counts. The V call is TRBV30, the J call TRBJ2-5, with a possible D match to TRBD2 (6 bases). CDR1 is GTSNPN and CDR2 is SVGIG in the germline V gene (reference sequence). CDR3 size: 15 residues. Trimming left V 7 bases short and J 5 bases short, with 23 bases between. The CDR3 here is CASADTHLARETQYF. CDR3 DNA: TGTGCCTCCGCCGATACCCATCTAGCGAGGGAGACCCAGTACTTC. The variable domain in full, completed from reference TRBV30 and TRBJ2-5, reads SQTIHQWPATLVQPVGSPLSLECTVEGTSNPNLYWYRQAAGRGLQLLFYSVGIGQISSEVPQNLSASRPQDRQFILSSKKLLLSDSGFYLCASADTHLARETQYFGPGTRLLVL.

CDR3 bases: TGTGCCAGTAGTATAGGGGACCTGTGCGAGCAGTACTTC. Protein sequence: CASSIGDLCEQYF. The chain uses TRBV19 and TRBJ2-7; D may correspond to TRBD1 or TRBD2 (5 bases each). The V end lost 1 base, the J end lost 6 bases, and 10 bases lay between the germline ends. CDR1 and CDR2 from the germline V gene are LNHDA and SQIVND (reference sequence). The CDR3 sequence is 13 residues long.

V and J are TRBV28 and TRBJ2-7, with 8 bases matching TRBD2. The germline gives CDR1 MDHEN, CDR2 SYDVKM. The CDR3 totals 14 residues. The V and J ends lost 6 bases and 6 bases, in that order; junction bases with no gene match: 10. The CDR3 DNA reads TGTGCCAGCAGGGCACTAGCGGACTTGGGCGAGCAGTACTTC. This gives the protein CASRALADLGEQYF.

About this clonotype: This likely comes from a read error, as the CDR3 has no conserved phenylalanine or tryptophan at its end. CDR3 in DNA: TGCGCCAGCAGCCAAACCACTAGCGGGAGGGCTTACGAGCAGTACCTC. It codes for CASSQTTSGRAYEQYL. The rearrangement joins TRBV4-3 to TRBJ2-7, with 13 bases lining up with TRBD2. Germline trimming cut 2 bases from V and 4 bases from J; bases unmatched to any gene: 5. The CDR3 spans 16 residues. Germline assignment: CDR1 LGHNA and CDR2 YSLEER.

This clonotype was seen a handful of times. This chain joins TRBV27 and TRBJ2-5, with 11 bases matching TRBD2. The V segment lost 7 bases and the J segment 5 bases; nucleotides outside the gene matches: 9. The CDR3 spans 15 residues. CDR1 and CDR2 from the germline V gene are MNHEY and SMNVEV (reference sequence). CDR3 DNA sequence: TGTGCCAGCACGGGTACTAGCGGGAGTCGTGAGACCCAGTACTTC. This gives the protein CASTGTSGSRETQYF.